This is a list of T cell receptor beta chains from one sample in a study of regulatory T cells in long-lasting Graves disease. TCRdb reprocessed the multiplex PCR reads via MiXCR and lists one record per CDR3 protein. The data show roughly 300,000 distinct CDR3 sequences, less than 20% seen once. The sequencing used peripheral blood mononuclear cells (PBMCs), collected when the disease was refractory, from a patient treated with antithyroid drugs. Receptor source: a female donor with Graves disease. CDR3s include the opening cysteine and the closing phenylalanine or tryptophan. Each record gives: D gene, J gene, clone size, V gene, CDR3 protein, CDR3 DNA. D genes are given only for firm matches. Size is stated for part of the rows, as once, few or many counts, or as a class when the clone is expanded.

d_call: NA; j_call: TRBJ1-5; clone_size: NA; v_call: TRBV20-1; cdr3_aa: CSAYSGGPQHF; cdr3_nt: TGCAGTGCATACTCCGGTGGGCCCCAGCATTTT
d_call: NA; j_call: TRBJ1-1; clone_size: many; v_call: TRBV29-1; cdr3_aa: CSAQGWVGTEAFF; cdr3_nt: TGCAGCGCTCAGGGCTGGGTAGGGACTGAAGCTTTCTTT
d_call: NA; j_call: TRBJ2-2; clone_size: many; v_call: TRBV11-2; cdr3_aa: CASSLLAGRSNTGELFF; cdr3_nt: TGTGCCAGCAGCTTATTGGCGGGACGGTCGAACACCGGGGAGCTGTTTTTT
d_call: NA; j_call: TRBJ2-1; clone_size: NA; v_call: TRBV30; cdr3_aa: CAWKGRPGDEQFF; cdr3_nt: TGTGCCTGGAAGGGACGCCCCGGGGATGAGCAGTTCTTC
d_call: NA; j_call: TRBJ2-1; clone_size: NA; v_call: TRBV6-1; cdr3_aa: CASTHEGFYNEQFF; cdr3_nt: TGTGCCAGCACCCACGAGGGTTTCTACAATGAGCAGTTCTTC
d_call: NA; j_call: TRBJ1-3; clone_size: many; v_call: TRBV12-3/TRBV12-4; cdr3_aa: CASSPDRSPGNTIYF; cdr3_nt: TGTGCCAGCAGTCCCGACAGGAGCCCTGGAAACACCATATATTTT
d_call: NA; j_call: TRBJ1-4; clone_size: once; v_call: TRBV7-9; cdr3_aa: CASSPTGANGKLFF; cdr3_nt: TGTGCCAGCAGTCCGACAGGCGCTAATGGAAAACTGTTTTTT
d_call: NA; j_call: TRBJ2-1; clone_size: NA; v_call: TRBV19; cdr3_aa: CASSPDYYNEQFF; cdr3_nt: TGTGCCAGTAGCCCCGACTACTACAATGAGCAGTTCTTC
d_call: TRBD1; j_call: TRBJ2-7; clone_size: NA; v_call: TRBV5-5; cdr3_aa: CASSSLRGLVHEQYF; cdr3_nt: TGTGCCAGCAGCTCTCTTAGGGGGCTGGTACACGAGCAGTACTTC
d_call: NA; j_call: TRBJ2-2; clone_size: NA; v_call: TRBV12-3/TRBV12-4; cdr3_aa: CASSLVGGGQNTGELFF; cdr3_nt: TGTGCCAGCAGTTTAGTCGGAGGGGGACAAAACACCGGGGAGCTGTTTTTT
d_call: NA; j_call: TRBJ1-2; clone_size: many; v_call: TRBV27; cdr3_aa: CASSLRTGSHGYTF; cdr3_nt: TGTGCCAGCAGTTTACGTACAGGGTCCCATGGCTACACCTTC
d_call: TRBD1; j_call: TRBJ2-2; clone_size: NA; v_call: TRBV7-9; cdr3_aa: CASSTGLANTGELFF; cdr3_nt: TGTGCCAGCTCGACAGGGCTGGCGAACACCGGGGAGCTGTTTTTT
d_call: NA; j_call: TRBJ1-5; clone_size: many; v_call: TRBV12-3/TRBV12-4; cdr3_aa: CASTQISNQPQHF; cdr3_nt: TGTGCCAGCACCCAGATTAGCAATCAGCCCCAGCATTTT
d_call: NA; j_call: TRBJ2-7; clone_size: once; v_call: TRBV20-1; cdr3_aa: CSARDLRGDRYEQYF; cdr3_nt: TGCAGTGCTAGAGATCTACGCGGAGACCGCTACGAGCAGTACTTC
d_call: TRBD2; j_call: TRBJ2-7; clone_size: few; v_call: TRBV7-9; cdr3_aa: CASSQTGLEAYEQYF; cdr3_nt: TGTGCCAGCAGCCAAACGGGACTAGAAGCCTACGAGCAGTACTTC
d_call: NA; j_call: TRBJ1-4; clone_size: many; v_call: TRBV27; cdr3_aa: CASRPRALEKLFF; cdr3_nt: TGTGCCAGCAGGCCTAGGGCTCTCGAAAAACTGTTTTTT
d_call: NA; j_call: TRBJ1-2; clone_size: NA; v_call: TRBV27; cdr3_aa: CASSLSFGPPIYGYTF; cdr3_nt: TGTGCCAGCAGTTTATCGTTTGGCCCTCCAATTTATGGCTACACCTTC
d_call: NA; j_call: TRBJ2-5; clone_size: NA; v_call: TRBV9; cdr3_aa: CASSVLGETQYF; cdr3_nt: TGTGCCAGCAGCGTACTGGGGGAGACCCAGTACTTC
d_call: NA; j_call: TRBJ1-1; clone_size: many; v_call: TRBV5-1; cdr3_aa: CASSLAGHLNTEAFF; cdr3_nt: TGCGCCAGCAGCTTGGCGGGACACCTGAACACTGAAGCTTTCTTT
d_call: TRBD1; j_call: TRBJ2-7; clone_size: many; v_call: TRBV6-1; cdr3_aa: CASSSGTANEQYF; cdr3_nt: TGTGCCAGCAGCTCCGGGACAGCAAACGAGCAGTACTTC
d_call: NA; j_call: TRBJ2-2; clone_size: many; v_call: TRBV7-3; cdr3_aa: CASRRQSDTGELFF; cdr3_nt: TGTGCCAGCAGGAGACAGTCCGACACCGGGGAGCTGTTTTTT
d_call: TRBD1; j_call: TRBJ1-1; clone_size: few; v_call: TRBV20-1; cdr3_aa: CSGTGDSEAFF; cdr3_nt: TGCAGTGGAACAGGGGACAGTGAAGCTTTCTTT
d_call: TRBD1; j_call: TRBJ2-7; clone_size: many; v_call: TRBV2; cdr3_aa: CASSFSGTGGYEQYF; cdr3_nt: TGTGCCAGCAGTTTCTCCGGGACAGGGGGCTACGAGCAGTACTTC